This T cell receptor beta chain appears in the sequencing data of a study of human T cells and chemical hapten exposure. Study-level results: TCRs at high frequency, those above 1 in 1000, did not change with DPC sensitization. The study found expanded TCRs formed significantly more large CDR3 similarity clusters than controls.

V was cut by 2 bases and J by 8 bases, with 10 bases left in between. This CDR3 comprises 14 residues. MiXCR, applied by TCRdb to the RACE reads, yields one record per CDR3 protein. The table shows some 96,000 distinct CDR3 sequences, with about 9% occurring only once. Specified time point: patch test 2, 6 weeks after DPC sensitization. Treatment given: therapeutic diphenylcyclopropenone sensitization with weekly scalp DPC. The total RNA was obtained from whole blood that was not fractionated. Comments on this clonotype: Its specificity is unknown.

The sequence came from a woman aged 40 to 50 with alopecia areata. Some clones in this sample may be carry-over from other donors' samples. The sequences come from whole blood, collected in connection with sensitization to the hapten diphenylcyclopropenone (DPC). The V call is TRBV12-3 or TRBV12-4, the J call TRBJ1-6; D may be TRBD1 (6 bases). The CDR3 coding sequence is TGTGCCAGCAGTTTAAGGGGGAGGGATTCACCCCTCCACTTT. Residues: CASSLRGRDSPLHF.